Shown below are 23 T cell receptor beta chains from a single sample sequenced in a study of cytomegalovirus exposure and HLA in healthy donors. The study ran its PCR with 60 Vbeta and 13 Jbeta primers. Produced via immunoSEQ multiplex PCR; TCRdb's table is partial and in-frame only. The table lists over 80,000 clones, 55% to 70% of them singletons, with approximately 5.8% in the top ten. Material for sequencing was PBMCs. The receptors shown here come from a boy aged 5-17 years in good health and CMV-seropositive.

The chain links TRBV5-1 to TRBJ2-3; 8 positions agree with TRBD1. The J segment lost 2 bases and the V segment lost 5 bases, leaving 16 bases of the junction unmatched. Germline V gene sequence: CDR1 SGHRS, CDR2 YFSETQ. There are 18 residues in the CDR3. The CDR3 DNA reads TGCGCCAGCAGGAAAACAGGGGGACCGGCCGTTTACACAGATACGCAGTATTTT. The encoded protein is CASRKTGGPAVYTDTQYF.

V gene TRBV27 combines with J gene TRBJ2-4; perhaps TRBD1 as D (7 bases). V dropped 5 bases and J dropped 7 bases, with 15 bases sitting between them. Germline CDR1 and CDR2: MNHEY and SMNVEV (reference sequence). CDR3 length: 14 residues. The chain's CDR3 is CASSPGLRGNIQYF. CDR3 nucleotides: TGTGCCAGCAGTCCGGGACTCAGGGGGAACATTCAGTACTTC.

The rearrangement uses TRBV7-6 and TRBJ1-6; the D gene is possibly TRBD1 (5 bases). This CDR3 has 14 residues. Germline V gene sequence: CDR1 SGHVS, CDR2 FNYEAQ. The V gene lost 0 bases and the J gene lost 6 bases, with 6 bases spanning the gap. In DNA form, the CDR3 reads TGTGCCAGCAGCTTAGCAGGGGTTAATTCACCCCTCCACTTT. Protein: CASSLAGVNSPLHF.

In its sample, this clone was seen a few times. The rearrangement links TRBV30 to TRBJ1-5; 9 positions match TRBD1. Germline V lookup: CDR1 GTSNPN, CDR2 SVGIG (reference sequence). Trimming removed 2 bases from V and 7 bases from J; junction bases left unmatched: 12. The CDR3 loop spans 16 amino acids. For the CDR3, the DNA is TGTGCCTGGAGTTCTCCGGGACAGGGTAAGTGGCAGCCCCAGCATTTT. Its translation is CAWSSPGQGKWQPQHF. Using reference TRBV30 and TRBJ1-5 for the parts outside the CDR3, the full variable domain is SQTIHQWPATLVQPVGSPLSLECTVEGTSNPNLYWYRQAAGRGLQLLFYSVGIGQISSEVPQNLSASRPQDRQFILSSKKLLLSDSGFYLCAWSSPGQGKWQPQHFGDGTRLSIL.

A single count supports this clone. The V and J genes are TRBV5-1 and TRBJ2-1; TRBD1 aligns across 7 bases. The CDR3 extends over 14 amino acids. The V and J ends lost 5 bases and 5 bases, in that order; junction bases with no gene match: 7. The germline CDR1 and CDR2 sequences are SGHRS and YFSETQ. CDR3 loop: CASRVGGRNNEQFF. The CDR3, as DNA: TGCGCCAGCAGAGTAGGGGGCCGGAACAATGAGCAGTTCTTC.

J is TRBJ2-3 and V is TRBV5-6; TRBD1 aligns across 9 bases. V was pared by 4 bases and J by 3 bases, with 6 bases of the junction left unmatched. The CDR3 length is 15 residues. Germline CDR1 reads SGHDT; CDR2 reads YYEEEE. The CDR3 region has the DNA TGTGCCAGCAGCCTATGGACAGGGGAGACAGATACGCAGTATTTT. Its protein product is CASSLWTGETDTQYF.

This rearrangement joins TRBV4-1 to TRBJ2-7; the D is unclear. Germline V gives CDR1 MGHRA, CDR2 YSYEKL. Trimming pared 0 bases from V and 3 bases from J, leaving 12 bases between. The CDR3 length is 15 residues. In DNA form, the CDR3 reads TGCGCCAGCAGCCAAGATTCGTACAGAGTCTACGAGCAGTACTTC. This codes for CASSQDSYRVYEQYF.

CDR3 region: CASSPSDRGRTEAFF. In nucleotides, the CDR3 is TGTGCCAGCAGTCCGTCGGACAGGGGGCGAACTGAAGCTTTCTTT. This chain joins TRBV6-5 and TRBJ1-1; TRBD1 agrees at 11 bases. CDR1 and CDR2 (germline): MNHEY, SVGAGI. V shed 5 bases, J shed 5 bases, and the junction held 7 bases outside the gene matches. This CDR3 spans 15 amino acids.

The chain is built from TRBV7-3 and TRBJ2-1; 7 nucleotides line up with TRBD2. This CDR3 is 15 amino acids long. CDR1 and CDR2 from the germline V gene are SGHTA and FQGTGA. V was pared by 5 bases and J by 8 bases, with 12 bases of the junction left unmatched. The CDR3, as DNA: TGTGCCAGCAGCACAGCGGGGCCCCCCAAAGATGAGCAGTTCTTC. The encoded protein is CASSTAGPPKDEQFF.

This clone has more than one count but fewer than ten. The CDR3 bases are TGTGCCAGCAGAGGCAGCGGAGAGCACACCGGGGAGCTGTTTTTT. Protein sequence: CASRGSGEHTGELFF. The gene calls are TRBV6-6 and TRBJ2-2, with D perhaps matching TRBD2 (5 bases). The CDR3 consists of 15 residues. V lost 6 bases and J 3 bases, leaving 14 bases between the germline ends. Germline V gives CDR1 MNHNY, CDR2 SVGAGI (reference sequence).

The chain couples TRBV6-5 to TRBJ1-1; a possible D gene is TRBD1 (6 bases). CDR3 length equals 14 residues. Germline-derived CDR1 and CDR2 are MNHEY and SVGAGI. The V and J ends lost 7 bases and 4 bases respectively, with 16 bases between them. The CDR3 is CASIHRARGTEAFF. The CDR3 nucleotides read TGTGCCAGCATTCACCGGGCCAGGGGCACTGAAGCTTTCTTT.

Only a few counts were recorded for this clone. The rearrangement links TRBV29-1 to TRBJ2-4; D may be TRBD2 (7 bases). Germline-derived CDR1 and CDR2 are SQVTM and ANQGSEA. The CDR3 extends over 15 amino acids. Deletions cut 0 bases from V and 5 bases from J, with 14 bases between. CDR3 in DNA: TGCAGCGTTGAAGAGGGAGGGGGGGCCCAAAACATTCAGTACTTC. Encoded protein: CSVEEGGGAQNIQYF.

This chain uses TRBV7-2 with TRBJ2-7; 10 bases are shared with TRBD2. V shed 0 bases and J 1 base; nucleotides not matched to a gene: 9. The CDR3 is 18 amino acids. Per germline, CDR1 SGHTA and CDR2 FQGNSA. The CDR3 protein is CASSLAVALAGESYEQYF. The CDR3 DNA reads TGTGCCAGCAGCTTAGCGGTGGCGCTAGCGGGAGAATCCTACGAGCAGTACTTC.

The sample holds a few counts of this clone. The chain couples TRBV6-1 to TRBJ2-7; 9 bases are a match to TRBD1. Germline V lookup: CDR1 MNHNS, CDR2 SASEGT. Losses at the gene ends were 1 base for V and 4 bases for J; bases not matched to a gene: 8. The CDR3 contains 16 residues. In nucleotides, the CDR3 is TGTGCCAGCAGTGAAGGCACCGGGACAGGGTGGTACGAGCAGTACTTC. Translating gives CASSEGTGTGWYEQYF.

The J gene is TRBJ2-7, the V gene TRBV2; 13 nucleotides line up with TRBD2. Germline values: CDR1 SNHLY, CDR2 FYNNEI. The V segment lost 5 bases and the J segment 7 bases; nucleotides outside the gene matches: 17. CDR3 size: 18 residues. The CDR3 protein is CASSLSGLAGLLTGEQYF. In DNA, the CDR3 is TGTGCCAGCAGTCTCTCGGGACTAGCGGGACTTCTTACGGGGGAGCAGTACTTC. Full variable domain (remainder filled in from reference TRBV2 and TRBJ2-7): EPEVTQTPSHQVTQMGQEVILRCVPISNHLYFYWYRQILGQKVEFLVSFYNNEISEKSEIFDDQFSVERPDGSNFTLKIRSTKLEDSAMYFCASSLSGLAGLLTGEQYFGPGTRLTVT.

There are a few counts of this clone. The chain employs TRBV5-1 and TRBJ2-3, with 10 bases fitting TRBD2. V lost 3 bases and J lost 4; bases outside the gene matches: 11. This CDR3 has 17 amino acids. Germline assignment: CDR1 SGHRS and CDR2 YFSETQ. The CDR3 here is CASSWGGAGGPADTQYF. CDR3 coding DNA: TGCGCCAGCAGCTGGGGGGGAGCGGGGGGGCCGGCAGATACGCAGTATTTT.

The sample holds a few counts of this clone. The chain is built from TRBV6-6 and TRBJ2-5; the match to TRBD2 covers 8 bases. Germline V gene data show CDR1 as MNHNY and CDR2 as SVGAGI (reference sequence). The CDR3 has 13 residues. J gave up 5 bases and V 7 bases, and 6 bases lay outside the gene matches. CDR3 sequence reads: CASTGGGRETQYF. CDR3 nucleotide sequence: TGTGCCAGCACGGGCGGGGGGCGGGAGACCCAGTACTTC.

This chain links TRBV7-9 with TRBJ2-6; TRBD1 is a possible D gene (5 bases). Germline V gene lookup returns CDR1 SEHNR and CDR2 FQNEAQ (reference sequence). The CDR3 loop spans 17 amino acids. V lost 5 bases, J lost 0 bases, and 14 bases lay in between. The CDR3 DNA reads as TGTGCCAGCAGCCCACAAAGGGGTAGCTCTGGGGCCAACGTCCTGACTTTC. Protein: CASSPQRGSSGANVLTF.

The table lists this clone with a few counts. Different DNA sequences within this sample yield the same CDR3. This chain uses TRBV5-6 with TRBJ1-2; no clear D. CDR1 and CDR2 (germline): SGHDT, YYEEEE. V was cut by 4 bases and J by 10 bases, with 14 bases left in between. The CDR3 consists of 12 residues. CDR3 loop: CASSPQDSFYTF. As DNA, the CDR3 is TGTGCCAGCAGCCCTCAGGACTCGTTCTACACCTTC.

The CDR3 protein is CASKQAGATRGAQYF. CDR3 DNA sequence: TGTGCCAGCAAGCAAGCGGGGGCCACACGGGGGGCCCAGTACTTC. The chain couples TRBV6-6 to TRBJ2-5, with 8 positions matching TRBD2. Germline V lookup: CDR1 MNHNY, CDR2 SVGAGI (reference sequence). The length of the CDR3 is 15 residues. The junction had 16 bases not matched to a gene; V was cut back by 7 bases and J by 9 bases.

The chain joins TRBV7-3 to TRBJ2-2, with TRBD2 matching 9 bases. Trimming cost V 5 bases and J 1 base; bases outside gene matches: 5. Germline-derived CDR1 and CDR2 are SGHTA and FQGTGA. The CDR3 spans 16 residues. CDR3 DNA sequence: TGTGCCAGCAGCGAAGGCGGGGGGGGGAACACCGGGGAGCTGTTTTTT. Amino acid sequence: CASSEGGGGNTGELFF.

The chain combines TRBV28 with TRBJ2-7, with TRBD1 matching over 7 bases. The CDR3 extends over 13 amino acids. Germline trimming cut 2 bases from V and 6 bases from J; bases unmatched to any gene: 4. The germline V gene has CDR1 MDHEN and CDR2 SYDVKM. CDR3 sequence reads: CASSLQTGFEQYF. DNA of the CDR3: TGTGCCAGCAGTTTACAGACAGGGTTCGAGCAGTACTTC. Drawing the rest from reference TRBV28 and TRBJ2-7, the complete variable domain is DVKVTQSSRYLVKRTGEKVFLECVQDMDHENMFWYRQDPGLGLRLIYFSYDVKMKEKGDIPEGYSVSREKKERFSLILESASTNQTSMYLCASSLQTGFEQYFGPGTRLTVT.

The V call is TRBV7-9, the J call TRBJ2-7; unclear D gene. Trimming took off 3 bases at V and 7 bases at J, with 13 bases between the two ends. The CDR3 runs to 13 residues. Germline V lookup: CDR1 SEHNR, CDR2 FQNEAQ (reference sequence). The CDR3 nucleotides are TGTGCCAGCAGCTTCCGCGAGTCGAGGGAGCAGTACTTC. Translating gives CASSFRESREQYF.